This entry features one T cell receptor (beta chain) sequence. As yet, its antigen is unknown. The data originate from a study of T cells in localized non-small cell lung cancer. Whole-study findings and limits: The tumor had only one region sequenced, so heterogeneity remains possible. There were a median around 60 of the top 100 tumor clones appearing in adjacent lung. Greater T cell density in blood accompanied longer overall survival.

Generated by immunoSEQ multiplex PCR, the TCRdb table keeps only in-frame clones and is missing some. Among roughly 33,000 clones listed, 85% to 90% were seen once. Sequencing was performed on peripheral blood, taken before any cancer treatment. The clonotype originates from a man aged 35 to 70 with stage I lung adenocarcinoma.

The CDR3 sequence is CSVVRAGSNEQFF. CDR3 nucleotide sequence: TGCAGCGTTGTTCGGGCAGGGTCAAATGAGCAGTTCTTC. The chain is built from TRBV29-1 and TRBJ2-1; TRBD1 might be the D (5 bases). This CDR3 region has 13 residues. CDR1 and CDR2 (germline): SQVTM, ANQGSEA. V lost 4 bases to trimming and J lost 7 bases, with 14 bases between them.